What follows are 18 T cell receptor beta chains derived from one specimen sequenced in a study of vaccination effects on CD4 cells after COVID-19. Sequencing used immunoSEQ multiplex PCR; TCRdb keeps in-frame clones, though not all of them. The sample carries tens of thousands of clones, around 69% recorded once. In the ViraFEST assay, antigen-specific CD4+ clonotypes were identified by expansion after peptide-pool stimulation. With roughly 9 days of culture completed, CD4+ T cells were isolated. The person acquired a PCR-confirmed SARS-CoV-2 infection between March and December 2020. Antigen specificity for these receptors is unknown. The source was CD4+ T cells from PBMCs cultured with HCoV-NL63 spike peptides, collected before COVID-19 vaccination. Receptors were obtained from a human donor who had a prior SARS-CoV-2 infection.

The V call is TRBV5-1, the J call TRBJ2-1; 9 positions match TRBD1. The germline CDR1 and CDR2 sequences are SGHRS and YFSETQ. The CDR3 length is 15 residues. Losses at the gene ends were 1 base for V and 8 bases for J; bases not matched to a gene: 7. CDR3 loop: CASSLSGQGPYEQFF. DNA of the CDR3: TGCGCCAGCAGCTTGTCGGGACAGGGTCCGTATGAGCAGTTCTTC.

The rearrangement uses TRBV5-1 and TRBJ2-7; perhaps TRBD2 as D (5 bases). CDR3 length: 14 residues. CDR1 and CDR2 from the germline V gene are SGHRS and YFSETQ. V lost 7 bases and J lost 4, with 18 bases in between. The CDR3 DNA reads as TGCGCCAGCGCCATGGATCCACGGGATTACGAGCAGTACTTC. Protein: CASAMDPRDYEQYF.

The gene calls are TRBV12-3 or TRBV12-4 and TRBJ1-2; D gene ambiguous. Trimming pared 10 bases from V and 3 bases from J, leaving 12 bases between. CDR3 length: 12 residues. The CDR3 DNA is TGTGCCACCCTTGGGCCAGACTATGGCTACACCTTC. Its protein product is CATLGPDYGYTF.

This chain links TRBV5-1 with TRBJ1-1; no clear D gene. The germline CDR1 and CDR2 sequences are SGHRS and YFSETQ. V lost 0 bases and J 4 bases, leaving 13 bases between the germline ends. CDR3 length equals 15 residues. In DNA, the CDR3 is TGCGCCAGCAGCTTGGCTCTAGGAGAATCCACTGAAGCTTTCTTT. This gives the protein CASSLALGESTEAFF.

The chain has TRBV6-2 or TRBV6-3 and TRBJ2-7; 11 bases align to TRBD2. The CDR3 sequence is 14 residues long. CDR1 MNHEY and CDR2 SVGEGT come from the germline V gene. V lost 2 bases and J lost 4; bases outside the gene matches: 1. CDR3 loop: CASSYGTSGYEQYF. DNA for the CDR3: TGTGCCAGCAGTTACGGGACTAGCGGTTACGAGCAGTACTTC.

The chain has TRBV5-8 and TRBJ1-4; D gene ambiguous. The CDR3 runs 14 residues. V lost 0 bases to trimming and J lost 5 bases, with 8 bases between them. CDR1 and CDR2 (germline): SGHTS, YDEGEE. The CDR3 DNA reads TGTGCCAGCAGCTTGGTACCAGCAAATGAAAAACTGTTTTTT. Translated: CASSLVPANEKLFF.

The chain carries TRBV5-1 and TRBJ2-5, with TRBD2 identical over 11 bases. The ends lost 4 bases at V and 5 bases at J; junction bases unmatched: 13. The length of the CDR3 is 17 residues. Germline CDR1 SGHRS, CDR2 YFSETQ. CDR3 sequence: CASSPGVAGGPGETQYF. CDR3 sequence (DNA): TGCGCCAGCAGCCCGGGAGTAGCGGGAGGGCCTGGGGAGACCCAGTACTTC.

The chain links TRBV9 to TRBJ2-7, with 7 bases fitting TRBD1. The CDR3 has 15 residues. The germline gives CDR1 SGDLS, CDR2 YYNGEE. The V segment lost 2 bases and the J segment 3 bases; nucleotides outside the gene matches: 8. The CDR3 region has the DNA TGTGCCAGCAGCGTGGGACCGGGACAGATCTACGAGCAGTACTTC. Translated, it gives CASSVGPGQIYEQYF.

The CDR3 DNA reads as TGCGCCAGCATGGAAGGCGCAGGGTGGGGAAACACCATATATTTT. It specifies CASMEGAGWGNTIYF. This rearrangement joins TRBV5-1 to TRBJ1-3; tentatively, D is TRBD1 (5 bases). Per the germline V gene, CDR1 is SGHRS and CDR2 is YFSETQ. CDR3 size: 15 residues. Trimming stripped 6 bases from V and 4 bases from J, with 17 bases between.

V is TRBV18 and J is TRBJ1-2; 7 nucleotides align to TRBD1. The CDR3 is 13 amino acids. Germline V gene lookup returns CDR1 KGHSH and CDR2 LQKENI. V shed 0 bases and J 8 bases; nucleotides not matched to a gene: 3. CDR3 DNA sequence: TGTGCCAGCTCACCACCGGTAGGGGGCGGCTACACCTTC. Its translation is CASSPPVGGGYTF.

The chain has TRBV5-4 and TRBJ2-7; 8 bases agree with TRBD2. Germline V gives CDR1 SGHNT, CDR2 YYREEE (reference sequence). This CDR3 has 14 residues. After removal of 0 bases from V and 5 bases from J, the junction contained 4 bases not matched to a gene. The CDR3 loop is CASSLGGGLDEQYF. Here the CDR3 DNA reads TGTGCCAGCAGCTTGGGCGGGGGGCTCGACGAGCAGTACTTC.

This clone came up once. This chain links TRBV29-1 with TRBJ2-7; 7 bases align to TRBD1. This CDR3 comprises 14 residues. V shed 6 bases and J 3 bases; nucleotides not matched to a gene: 11. CDR1 is SQVTM, CDR2 ANQGSEA, per germline. The CDR3 coding sequence is TGCAGCGTAAAGCGAGACAGGGACCTCTACGAGCAGTACTTC. Its protein is CSVKRDRDLYEQYF.

The chain employs TRBV19 and TRBJ2-7; TRBD2 matches at 7 bases. J was trimmed by 0 bases and V by 5 bases; bases with no gene match: 10. The CDR3 extends over 16 amino acids. The germline V gene has CDR1 LNHDA and CDR2 SQIVND (reference sequence). The CDR3 is CASSPQELAGSYEQYF. For the CDR3, the DNA is TGTGCCAGTAGTCCCCAGGAATTAGCGGGCTCCTACGAGCAGTACTTC.

This clone was observed once. V and J are TRBV5-1 and TRBJ2-1; D is uncertain. V was shortened by 5 bases and J by 0 bases, with 12 bases between the two germline ends. Germline CDR1 is SGHRS and CDR2 is YFSETQ. CDR3 length equals 15 residues. The CDR3 spells CASRPTLSSYNEQFF. The CDR3 coding sequence is TGCGCCAGCAGGCCTACACTGAGCTCCTACAATGAGCAGTTCTTC.

This chain links TRBV7-9 with TRBJ2-3, with 8 bases that match TRBD2. The CDR3 sequence is 13 residues long. Per the germline V gene, CDR1 is SEHNR and CDR2 is FQNEAQ (reference sequence). The junction had 5 bases not matched to a gene; V was cut back by 5 bases and J by 7 bases. This CDR3 is CASSPGTRNTQYF. The CDR3 nucleotides are TGTGCCAGCAGCCCCGGGACTAGGAATACGCAGTATTTT.

J is TRBJ2-5 and V is TRBV25-1; TRBD1 agrees at 9 bases. The CDR3 sequence is 15 residues long. The V gene end was trimmed by 3 bases and the J gene end by 7 bases; junction bases not matched to a gene: 9. Germline CDR1 reads MGHDK; CDR2 reads SYGVNS. DNA of the CDR3: TGTGCCAGCAGTGACCCTCGACAGGGGGATGTGACCCAGTACTTC. This codes for CASSDPRQGDVTQYF.

The chain employs TRBV6-5 and TRBJ1-2; unclear D gene. V was clipped by 0 bases and J by 4 bases, with 9 bases between them. Germline V gene sequence: CDR1 MNHEY, CDR2 SVGAGI. The CDR3 has 14 residues. CDR3 amino acids: CASSYSVAGYGYTF. Here the CDR3 DNA reads TGTGCCAGCAGTTACTCAGTGGCCGGCTATGGCTACACCTTC.

The rearrangement joins TRBV12-5 to TRBJ2-2; 7 nucleotides align to TRBD1. V lost 0 bases, J lost 0 bases, and 13 bases stayed unmatched. The CDR3 consists of 20 residues. Germline V gene data show CDR1 as LGHNT and CDR2 as FRNRAP. As DNA, the CDR3 is TGTGCTAGTGGTTTGGTACTTGGCGGGCAGGGGGTAGCGAACACCGGGGAGCTGTTTTTT. This gives the protein CASGLVLGGQGVANTGELFF.